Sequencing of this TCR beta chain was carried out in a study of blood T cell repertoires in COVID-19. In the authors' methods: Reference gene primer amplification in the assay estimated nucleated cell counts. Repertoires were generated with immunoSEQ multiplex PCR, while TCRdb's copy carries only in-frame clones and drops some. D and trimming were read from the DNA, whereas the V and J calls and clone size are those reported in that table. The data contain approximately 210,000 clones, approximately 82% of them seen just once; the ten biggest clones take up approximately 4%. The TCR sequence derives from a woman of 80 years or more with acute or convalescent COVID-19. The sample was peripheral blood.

The CDR3 sequence is CASRGLGSETQYF. CDR3 bases: TGTGCCAGTAGAGGACTAGGCTCGGAGACCCAGTACTTC. This chain joins TRBV19 and TRBJ2-5; 7 positions match TRBD2. The length of the CDR3 is 13 residues. V was clipped by 6 bases and J by 5 bases; unmatched bases: 6. CDR1 is LNHDA and CDR2 is SQIVND in the germline V gene (reference sequence).